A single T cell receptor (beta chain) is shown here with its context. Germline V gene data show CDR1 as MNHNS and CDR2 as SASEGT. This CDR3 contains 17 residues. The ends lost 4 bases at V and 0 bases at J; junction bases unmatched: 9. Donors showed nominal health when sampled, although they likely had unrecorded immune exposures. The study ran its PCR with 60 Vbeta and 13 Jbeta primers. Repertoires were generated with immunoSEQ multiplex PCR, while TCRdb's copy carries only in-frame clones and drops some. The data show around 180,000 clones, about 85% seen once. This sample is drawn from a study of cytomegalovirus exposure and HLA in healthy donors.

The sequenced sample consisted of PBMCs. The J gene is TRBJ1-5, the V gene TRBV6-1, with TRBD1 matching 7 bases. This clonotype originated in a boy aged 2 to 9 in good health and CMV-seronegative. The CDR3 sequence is CASSVPRDRISNQPQHF. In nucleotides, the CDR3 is TGTGCCAGCAGTGTCCCCCGGGACAGAATTAGCAATCAGCCCCAGCATTTT.